These T cell receptor beta chains were read from a single sample in a study of CD8 T cells in ankylosing spondylitis. MiXCR, applied by TCRdb to the 5' RACE reads, yields one record per CDR3 protein. The sample records about 540,000 distinct CDR3 sequences, roughly 13% being singletons. Sequenced input: blood, either unsorted or a sorted T cell fraction (not recorded which). These TCRs come from a male donor with ankylosing spondylitis. The conserved cysteine and the conserved F or W are not part of the CDR3 here. D genes are given only for firm matches. Expanded clones are given a class, and other clones once, few, many or no size at all.

>TRBJ1-5|-|TRBV7-6|-
ASSLDFGSNQPQH
>TRBJ2-3|-|TRBV28|-
ASRDVSSTDTQY
>TRBJ2-1|-|TRBV5-1|TRBD2
ASSLGPSSGSPEQF
>TRBJ2-1|few|TRBV6-5|-
ASSRVPGEQF
>TRBJ1-1|few|TRBV9|TRBD1
ASSVAQGAGNTEAF
>TRBJ1-1|-|TRBV19|-
ASDTGRAGADEAF
>TRBJ1-6|many|TRBV29-1|TRBD1
SVSQGWGSPLH
>TRBJ2-3|-|TRBV19|-
ASSTLRGPTVPDTQY
>TRBJ2-4|-|TRBV5-1|TRBD1
ASSLGGSGQGSIQY
>TRBJ2-5|-|TRBV20-1|-
SATVPYRVETQY
>TRBJ1-1|few|TRBV12-3/TRBV12-4|-
ASSFLRRGTEAF
>TRBJ2-1|-|TRBV6-4|-
ASSDSPLSSYNEQF
>TRBJ1-2|many|TRBV4-1|-
ASSPTLTWDVGMEGYT
>TRBJ1-5|-|TRBV19|-
ASTPTGNSNQPQH
>TRBJ2-1|few|TRBV4-2|TRBD1
ASSQAGDRASYNEQF
>TRBJ2-5|-|TRBV11-2|TRBD2
ASSFAVLAGQETQY
>TRBJ2-3|few|TRBV11-3|-
ASSPGLSTDTQY
>TRBJ2-7|-|TRBV5-6|-
ASSLPGLDILSYEQY
>TRBJ2-7|many|TRBV5-4|-
ASSLDGTGEQY
>TRBJ2-7|-|TRBV5-5|-
ASSQDSYEQY
>TRBJ2-5|few|TRBV20-1|-
SALSPLTQETQY
>TRBJ1-6|-|TRBV12-3/TRBV12-4|-
ASSAPPGRSSYNSPLH
>TRBJ2-3|few|TRBV24-1|TRBD2
ATSAHGTSGASTDTQY
>TRBJ2-1|-|TRBV6-2/TRBV6-3|-
ASSYLRTYSDEQF
>TRBJ2-3|few|TRBV2|-
ASSSGEDTQY
>TRBJ2-7|-|TRBV5-5|-
ASSSQGGSYEQY
>TRBJ1-2|-|TRBV15|-
ATSRDTGFRGYT
>TRBJ1-6|many|TRBV6-1|TRBD1
ASKTGIMNSPLH
>TRBJ1-3|few|TRBV6-1|TRBD1
ASSPTGGFSGNTIY
>TRBJ2-5|few|TRBV20-1|-
SARTEPQETQY
>TRBJ2-7|few|TRBV20-1|TRBD2
SASSLAGQHTYEQY
>TRBJ2-3|few|TRBV10-3|-
AIRSPQGKSGDTQY
>TRBJ1-3|-|TRBV6-5|TRBD1
ASSYGQGGNTIY
>TRBJ2-1|many|TRBV4-2|-
ASSQRNNEQF
>TRBJ1-5|few|TRBV19|TRBD1
ASSMDRNQPQH
>TRBJ2-5|once|TRBV5-1|-
ASSAGPAGETQY
>TRBJ1-1|few|TRBV20-1|TRBD1
SARDLRGQGVSMNTEAF
>TRBJ2-5|few|TRBV20-1|-
SARGAGLRKTQY
>TRBJ1-3|many|TRBV2|-
ASRPQGPGNTIY
>TRBJ2-1|few|TRBV5-1|-
ATSTAGAGNNEQF
>TRBJ2-5|many|TRBV5-5|TRBD2
ASSTSGSMKTQY
>TRBJ2-7|many|TRBV7-2|-
ASTDLRGQHEQY
>TRBJ2-1|many|TRBV12-3/TRBV12-4|TRBD2
ASSPTSGSTNEQF
>TRBJ2-3|few|TRBV27|TRBD2
ASSAGSGSGTDTQY
>TRBJ2-3|few|TRBV24-1|TRBD2
ATRPGHGTSGGDTQY